The clone carrying this T cell receptor (beta chain) showed up just once. The sample comes from a study of blood T cell repertoires in COVID-19. Background on the study: There were acute and convalescent COVID-19 samples, and they came from the United States, Italy and Spain.

Repertoires were generated with immunoSEQ multiplex PCR, while TCRdb's copy carries only in-frame clones and drops some. This table has under 150,000 clones, 76% appearing once. CDR3 size: 14 residues. V was clipped by 6 bases and J by 4 bases; unmatched bases: 7. CDR1 SNHLY and CDR2 FYNNEI come from the germline V gene. V and J are TRBV2 and TRBJ1-2; 8 bases line up with TRBD1. The TCR sequence derives from an elderly woman with active or convalescent COVID-19. Material: peripheral blood. The DNA for the CDR3 is TGTGCCAGCAGGAGGACAGGGAGCCTCTATGGCTACACCTTC. It codes for CASRRTGSLYGYTF.